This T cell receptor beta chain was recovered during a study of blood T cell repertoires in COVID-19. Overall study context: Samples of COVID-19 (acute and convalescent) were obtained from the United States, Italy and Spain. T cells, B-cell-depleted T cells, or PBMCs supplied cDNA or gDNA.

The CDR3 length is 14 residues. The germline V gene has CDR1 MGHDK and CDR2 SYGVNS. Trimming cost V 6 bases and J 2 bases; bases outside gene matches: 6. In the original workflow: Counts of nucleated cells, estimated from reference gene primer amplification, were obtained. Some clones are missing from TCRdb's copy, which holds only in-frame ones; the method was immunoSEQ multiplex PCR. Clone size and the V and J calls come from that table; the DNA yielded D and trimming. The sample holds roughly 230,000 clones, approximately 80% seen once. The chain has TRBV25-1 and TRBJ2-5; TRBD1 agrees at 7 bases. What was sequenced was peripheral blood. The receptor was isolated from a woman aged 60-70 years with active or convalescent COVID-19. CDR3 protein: CASRRPGQQETQYF. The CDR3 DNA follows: TGTGCCAGCAGACGACCGGGACAGCAAGAGACCCAGTACTTC.